This T cell receptor (beta chain) was captured in a study of control samples from healthy donors and cancer patients. The data were produced by immunoSEQ multiplex PCR, yet TCRdb's version contains in-frame clones alone and is incomplete. The repertoire has 100,000 to 150,000 clones, around 92% of them found once; the top ten carry roughly 7.8%. Germline V gene lookup returns CDR1 MNHEY and CDR2 SVGAGI. V shed 10 bases and J shed 7 bases, with 19 bases lying between them. CDR3 size: 14 residues. The sequence was obtained from a man in his fifties with head and neck cancer. The chain carries TRBV6-5 and TRBJ2-2; the D gene is possibly TRBD2 (5 bases). Specimen: PBMCs. The CDR3 protein is CATRGPLESGELFF. The DNA for the CDR3 is TGTGCCACCCGGGGTCCCCTCGAGAGCGGGGAGCTGTTTTTT.